The entry below gives a single T cell receptor (beta chain) sequence along with its context. The source of the sample is a study of blood T cell repertoires in COVID-19. The V and J ends lost 4 bases and 7 bases respectively, with 8 bases between them. From germline, CDR1 is SGHAT and CDR2 FQDESV (reference sequence). This CDR3 spans 12 amino acids. Profiling relied on immunoSEQ multiplex PCR, and the TCRdb table lists in-frame clones only, not all of them. The sample holds approximately 90,000 clones, around 86% seen once. The chain couples TRBV11-1 to TRBJ2-4, with D hard to call. The material sequenced was peripheral blood. The TCR was taken from a woman of 80 years or more with acute or convalescent COVID-19. Here the CDR3 reads CASSSGFNIQYF. The CDR3 DNA sequence: TGTGCCAGCAGCTCGGGTTTTAACATTCAGTACTTC.